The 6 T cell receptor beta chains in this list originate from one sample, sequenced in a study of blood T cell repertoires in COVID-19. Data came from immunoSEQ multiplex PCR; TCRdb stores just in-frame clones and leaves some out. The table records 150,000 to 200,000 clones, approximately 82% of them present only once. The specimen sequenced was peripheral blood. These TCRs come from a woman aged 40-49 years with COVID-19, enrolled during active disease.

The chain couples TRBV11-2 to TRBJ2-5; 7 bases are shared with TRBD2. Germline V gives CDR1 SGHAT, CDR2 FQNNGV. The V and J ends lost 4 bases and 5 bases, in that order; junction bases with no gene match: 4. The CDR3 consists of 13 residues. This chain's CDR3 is CASSYRTSETQYF. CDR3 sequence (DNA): TGTGCCAGCAGCTACCGGACTAGTGAGACCCAGTACTTC.

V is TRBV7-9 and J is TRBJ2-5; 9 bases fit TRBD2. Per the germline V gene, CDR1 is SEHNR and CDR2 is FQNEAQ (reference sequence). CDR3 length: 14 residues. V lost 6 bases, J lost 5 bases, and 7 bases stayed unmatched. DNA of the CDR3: TGTGCCAGCAGTCGAGCGGGAGGCGGTGAGACCCAGTACTTC. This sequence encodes CASSRAGGGETQYF.

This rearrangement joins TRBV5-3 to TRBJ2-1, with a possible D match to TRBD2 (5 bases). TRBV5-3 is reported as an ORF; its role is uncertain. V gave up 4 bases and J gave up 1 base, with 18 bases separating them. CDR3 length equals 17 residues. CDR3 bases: TGTGCCAGAAGCCCGCGGAGGCCTGGACCGTCCTACAATGAGCAGTTCTTC. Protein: CARSPRRPGPSYNEQFF.

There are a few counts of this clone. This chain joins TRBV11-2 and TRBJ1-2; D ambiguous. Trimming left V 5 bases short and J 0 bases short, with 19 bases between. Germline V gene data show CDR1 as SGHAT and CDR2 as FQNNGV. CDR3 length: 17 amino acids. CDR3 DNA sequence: TGTGCCAGCAGCCCCGCTCGAGGGAGCCTAACTAACTATGGCTACACCTTC. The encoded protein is CASSPARGSLTNYGYTF.

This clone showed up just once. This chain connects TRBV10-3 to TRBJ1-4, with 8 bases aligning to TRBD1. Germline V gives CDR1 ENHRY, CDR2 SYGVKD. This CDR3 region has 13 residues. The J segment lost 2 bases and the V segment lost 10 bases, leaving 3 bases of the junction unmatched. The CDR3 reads CATRTGTNEKLFF. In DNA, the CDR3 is TGTGCCACTAGGACAGGGACTAATGAAAAACTGTTTTTT.

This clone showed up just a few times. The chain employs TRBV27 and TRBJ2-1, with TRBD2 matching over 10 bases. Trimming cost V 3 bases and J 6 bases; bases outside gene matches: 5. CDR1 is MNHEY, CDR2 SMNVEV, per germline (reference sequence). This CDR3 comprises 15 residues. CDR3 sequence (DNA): TGTGCCAGCAGTTTCAGGGGACTAGCGAGCAATGAGCAGTTCTTC. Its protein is CASSFRGLASNEQFF.